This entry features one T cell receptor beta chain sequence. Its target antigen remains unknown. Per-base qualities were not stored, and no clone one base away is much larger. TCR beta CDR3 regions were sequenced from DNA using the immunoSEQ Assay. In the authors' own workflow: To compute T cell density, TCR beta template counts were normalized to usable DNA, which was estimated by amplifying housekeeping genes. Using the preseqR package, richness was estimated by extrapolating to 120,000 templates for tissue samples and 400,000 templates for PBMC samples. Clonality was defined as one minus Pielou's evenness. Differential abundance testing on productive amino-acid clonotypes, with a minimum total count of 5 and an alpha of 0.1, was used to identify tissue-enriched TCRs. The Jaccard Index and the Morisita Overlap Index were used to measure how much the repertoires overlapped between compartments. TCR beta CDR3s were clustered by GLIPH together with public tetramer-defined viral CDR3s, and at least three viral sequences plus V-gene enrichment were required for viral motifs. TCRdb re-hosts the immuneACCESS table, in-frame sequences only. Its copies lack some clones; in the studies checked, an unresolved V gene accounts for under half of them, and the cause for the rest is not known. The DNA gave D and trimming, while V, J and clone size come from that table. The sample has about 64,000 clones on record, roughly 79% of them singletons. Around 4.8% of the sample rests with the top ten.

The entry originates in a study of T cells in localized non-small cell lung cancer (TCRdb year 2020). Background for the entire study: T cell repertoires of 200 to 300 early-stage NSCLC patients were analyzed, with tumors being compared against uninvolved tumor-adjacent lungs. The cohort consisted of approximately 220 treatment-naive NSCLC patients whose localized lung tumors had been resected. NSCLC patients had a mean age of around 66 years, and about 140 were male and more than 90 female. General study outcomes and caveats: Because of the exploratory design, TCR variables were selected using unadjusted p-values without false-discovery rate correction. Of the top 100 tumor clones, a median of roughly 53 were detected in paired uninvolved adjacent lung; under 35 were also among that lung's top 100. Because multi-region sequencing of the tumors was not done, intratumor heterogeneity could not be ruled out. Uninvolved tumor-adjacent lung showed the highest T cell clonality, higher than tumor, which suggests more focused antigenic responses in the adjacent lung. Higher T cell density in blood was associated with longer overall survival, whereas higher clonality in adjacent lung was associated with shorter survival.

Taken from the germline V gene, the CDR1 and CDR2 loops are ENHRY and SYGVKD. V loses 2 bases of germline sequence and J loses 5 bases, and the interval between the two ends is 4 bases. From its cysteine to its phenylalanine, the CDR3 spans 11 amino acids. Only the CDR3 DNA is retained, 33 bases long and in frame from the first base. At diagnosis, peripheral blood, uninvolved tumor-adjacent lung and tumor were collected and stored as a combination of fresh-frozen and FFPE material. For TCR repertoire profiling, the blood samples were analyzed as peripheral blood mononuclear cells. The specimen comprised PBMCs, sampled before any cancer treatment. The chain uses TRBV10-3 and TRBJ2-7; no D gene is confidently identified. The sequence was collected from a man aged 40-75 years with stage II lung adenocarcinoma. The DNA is TGTGCCATCAGTGAGCGGAACGAGCAGTACTTC. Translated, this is CAISERNEQYF.